The 17 T cell receptor beta chains reported below all come from one sample, sequenced in a study of beta chain features in type 1 diabetes. Study results and caveats: Patients with Type 1 diabetes showed moderately but significantly shorter TCRB CDR3s in all four CD4+ subsets.

These receptors are not linked to any known antigen. Isolated RNA was reverse transcribed in full, so expressed TCRB transcripts were sequenced. The table came from immunoSEQ multiplex PCR; TCRdb's copy has only in-frame clones and leaves some out. This table has more than 120,000 clones, roughly an eighth appearing once. Sequenced material: central memory CD4+ T cells from blood. These receptors came from a man younger than 35 with type 1 diabetes.

The V gene is TRBV7-9, the J gene TRBJ2-3; possible D gene TRBD2, 5 bases. Deletions cut 1 base from V and 2 bases from J, with 10 bases between. The CDR3 is 15 residues long. The V gene's germline CDR1 is SEHNR and CDR2 FQNEAQ (reference sequence). The CDR3 here is CASSLDPGNTDTQYF. CDR3 bases: TGTGCCAGCAGCTTAGATCCGGGGAACACAGATACGCAGTATTTT. The variable domain in full, with the rest retrieved from reference TRBV7-9 and TRBJ2-3, is DTGVSQNPRHKITKRGQNVTFRCDPISEHNRLYWYRQTLGQGPEFLTYFQNEAQLEKSRLLSDRFSAERPKGSFSTLEIQRTEQGDSAMYLCASSLDPGNTDTQYFGPGTRLTVL.

This clone was picked up a small number of times. The CDR3 region has the DNA TGTGCCAGCAGCCAAGAAGGACGGGGAATCGAGACCCAGTACTTC. It specifies CASSQEGRGIETQYF. The chain combines TRBV4-2 with TRBJ2-5, with D possibly TRBD2 on 5 matching bases. V was clipped by 0 bases and J by 5 bases, with 13 bases between them. Germline V CDR1 and CDR2: LGHNA, YNFKEQ. CDR3 size: 15 residues.

The rearrangement joins TRBV10-2 to TRBJ2-5, with D unclear. CDR3 size: 13 residues. Germline CDR1 WSHSY, CDR2 SAAADI. The V end was cut by 3 bases, the J end by 5 bases, with 10 bases between. The CDR3 nucleotides read TGCGCCAGCAGTGAACAGCTGGGGGAGACCCAGTACTTC. Its protein product is CASSEQLGETQYF.

The chain joins TRBV30 to TRBJ1-2; D unclear. Germline V gene data show CDR1 as GTSNPN and CDR2 as SVGIG (reference sequence). Trimming removed 0 bases at V and 1 base at J, with 9 bases between. The CDR3 spans 14 residues. CDR3 coding DNA: TGTGCCTGGAGTGTCGGGCCGGGTAACTATGGCTACACCTTC. This codes for CAWSVGPGNYGYTF.

The gene calls are TRBV5-1 and TRBJ2-3; 9 nucleotides line up with TRBD1. In germline, CDR1 is SGHRS, CDR2 YFSETQ. The CDR3 contains 15 residues. Trimming took 3 bases from V and 3 from J; bases not matched to a gene: 5. CDR3 in amino acids: CASSSGQGETDTQYF. The DNA for the CDR3 is TGCGCCAGCAGCTCGGGACAGGGAGAAACAGATACGCAGTATTTT.

This clone occurred a few times. CDR3 sequence: CASSRRNEQFF. The CDR3 DNA is TGTGCCAGCAGTCGCCGCAATGAGCAGTTCTTC. The chain has TRBV6-5 and TRBJ2-1; D is undetermined. CDR1 and CDR2 from the germline V gene are MNHEY and SVGAGI. The CDR3 totals 11 residues. V dropped 5 bases and J dropped 6 bases, with 5 bases sitting between them.

This clone was detected only once. This chain uses TRBV27 with TRBJ2-7, with 7 nucleotides matching TRBD1. Per the germline V gene, CDR1 is MNHEY and CDR2 is SMNVEV (reference sequence). The trim removed 5 bases at V and 2 bases at J, leaving 6 bases unmatched. This CDR3 is built from 14 residues. The chain's CDR3 is CASSPRQGAYEQYF. The DNA of the CDR3 is TGTGCCAGCAGTCCCCGACAGGGAGCCTACGAGCAGTACTTC.

The V and J genes are TRBV6-1 and TRBJ2-7; 15 nucleotides line up with TRBD2. With V trimmed by 5 bases and J by 5 bases, 4 bases remained unmatched. CDR1 is MNHNS, CDR2 SASEGT, per germline. This CDR3 is 15 amino acids long. In nucleotides, the CDR3 is TGTGCCAGCAGTAAGGGACTAGCGGGGGGAAACGAGCAGTACTTC. Its protein is CASSKGLAGGNEQYF.

The chain couples TRBV5-5 to TRBJ1-1; TRBD1 might be the D (6 bases). The V end lost 2 bases, the J end lost 7 bases, and 15 bases lay between the germline ends. Germline CDR1 reads SGHKS; CDR2 reads YYEKEE (reference sequence). The CDR3 has 14 amino acids. This CDR3 is CASSLAVQGNEAFF. The CDR3 DNA sequence: TGTGCCAGCAGCTTAGCGGTACAGGGTAATGAAGCTTTCTTT.

The chain combines TRBV11-1 with TRBJ1-2; no definite D call. The CDR3 consists of 16 residues. The V end was cut by 4 bases, the J end by 0 bases, with 15 bases between. Germline loops: CDR1 SGHAT, CDR2 FQDESV (reference sequence). The CDR3 coding sequence is TGTGCCAGCAGCTCCTCCGGAGGGTTCGCTAACTATGGCTACACCTTC. Translating it yields CASSSSGGFANYGYTF.

The genes are TRBV5-1 and TRBJ2-3; 8 bases are shared with TRBD2. With V trimmed by 4 bases and J by 1 base, 2 bases remained unmatched. The length of the CDR3 is 14 residues. Looked up from germline, CDR1 is SGHRS and CDR2 is YFSETQ. The CDR3 DNA follows: TGCGCCAGCAGCACGACTAGCGGCACAGATACGCAGTATTTT. Translated, it gives CASSTTSGTDTQYF.

This clone appeared a few times. The rearrangement uses TRBV5-4 and TRBJ2-2, with D tentatively TRBD1 (6 bases). There are 14 residues in the CDR3. Trimming stripped 2 bases from V and 7 bases from J, with 12 bases between. CDR1 is SGHNT, CDR2 YYREEE, per germline (reference sequence). CDR3 in DNA: TGTGCCAGCAGCTTAAGACAGGTTGTCGGGGAGCTGTTTTTT. It is translated as CASSLRQVVGELFF.

This clone was seen a few times. The V and J genes are TRBV5-4 and TRBJ2-5; D remains unclear. Germline V lookup: CDR1 SGHNT, CDR2 YYREEE (reference sequence). Between the trimmed V and J ends, which lost 0 bases and 4 bases, there was a span of 7 bases. This CDR3 has 13 amino acids. This chain's CDR3 is CASSLVRGETQYF. The CDR3 nucleotides are TGTGCCAGCAGCTTGGTCCGAGGAGAGACCCAGTACTTC.

The gene calls are TRBV7-2 and TRBJ2-1; D not certain. From germline, CDR1 is SGHTA and CDR2 FQGNSA. The V and J ends lost 4 bases and 4 bases respectively, with 2 bases between them. The CDR3 is 11 amino acids. The CDR3 sequence: CASSYYNEQFF. Here the CDR3 DNA reads TGTGCCAGCAGCTATTACAATGAGCAGTTCTTC. Filled out from reference TRBV7-2 and TRBJ2-1, the complete variable domain reads GAGVSQSPSNKVTEKGKDVELRCDPISGHTALYWYRQSLGQGLEFLIYFQGNSAPDKSGLPSDRFSAERTGGSVSTLTIQRTQQEDSAVYLCASSYYNEQFFGPGTRLTVL.

This clone has more than one count but fewer than ten. CDR3 residues: CASSQGARETQYF. The DNA for the CDR3 is TGTGCCAGCAGCCAAGGTGCGCGAGAGACCCAGTACTTC. This rearrangement joins TRBV14 to TRBJ2-5, with D hard to call. The V and J ends lost 1 base and 4 bases respectively, with 7 bases between them. From germline, CDR1 is SGHDN and CDR2 FVKESK. This CDR3 spans 13 amino acids.

In its sample, this clone was seen a few times. This chain connects TRBV5-1 to TRBJ2-5, with D tentatively TRBD2 (6 bases). The CDR3 spans 13 residues. Trimming removed 4 bases at V and 3 bases at J, with 10 bases between. Germline CDR1 is SGHRS and CDR2 is YFSETQ. CDR3 sequence (DNA): TGCGCCAGCAGCGCTTCGGGGGAAGAGACCCAGTACTTC. Translating it yields CASSASGEETQYF.

This clone was detected ten times or more. The chain couples TRBV28 to TRBJ2-7; D unclear. From germline, CDR1 is MDHEN and CDR2 SYDVKM. V lost 5 bases and J lost 4, with 9 bases in between. The CDR3 has 12 amino acids. The CDR3 here is CASSITLYEQYF. CDR3 sequence (DNA): TGTGCCAGCAGTATTACCTTATACGAGCAGTACTTC.